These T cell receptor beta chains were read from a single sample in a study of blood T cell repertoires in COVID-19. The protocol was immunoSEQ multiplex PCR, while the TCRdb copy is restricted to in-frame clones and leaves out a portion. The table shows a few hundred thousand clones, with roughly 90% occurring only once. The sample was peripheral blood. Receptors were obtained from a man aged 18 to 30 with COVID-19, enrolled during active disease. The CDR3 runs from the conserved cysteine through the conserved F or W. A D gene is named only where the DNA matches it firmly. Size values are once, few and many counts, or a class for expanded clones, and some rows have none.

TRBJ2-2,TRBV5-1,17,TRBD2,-,TGCGCCAGCGCCCCGGGACTAGCGGGAGGGATAACCGGGGAGCTGTTTTTT,CASAPGLAGGITGELFF
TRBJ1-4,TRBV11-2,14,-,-,TGTGCCAGCAGTTCCGGGACATTTAATGAAAAACTGTTTTTT,CASSSGTFNEKLFF
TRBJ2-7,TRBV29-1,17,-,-,TGCAGCGTTGACGGGGCGGGGTCGGACACCGACTCCTACGAGCAGTACTTC,CSVDGAGSDTDSYEQYF
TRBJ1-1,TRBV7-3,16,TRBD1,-,TGTGCCAGCAGCTTAGATGGGACAGGGGCCCCGAAAAGAGCTTTCTTT,CASSLDGTGAPKRAFF
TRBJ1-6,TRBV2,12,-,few,TGTGCCAGCAAACAGGGTAATTCACCCCTCCACTTT,CASKQGNSPLHF
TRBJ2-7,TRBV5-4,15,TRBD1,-,TGTGCCAGCAGCTCTACAGGGGGCAGAGTAAGCGAGCAGTACTTC,CASSSTGGRVSEQYF
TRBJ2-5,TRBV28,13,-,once,TGTGCCAGCAGTTTATCAGACAGAATTCCCCAGTACTTC,CASSLSDRIPQYF
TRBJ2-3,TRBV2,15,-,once,TGTGCCAGCAGTTTGGACACTACTAGCACAGATACGCAGTATTTT,CASSLDTTSTDTQYF
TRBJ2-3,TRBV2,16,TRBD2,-,TGTGCCAGCGTGCAGCTAGCGGCTCCTCCGGCTGATACGCAGTATTTT,CASVQLAAPPADTQYF
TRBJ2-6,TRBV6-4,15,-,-,TGTGCCAGCAGTGATCCAGGGTCTGGGGCCAACGTCCTGACTTTC,CASSDPGSGANVLTF
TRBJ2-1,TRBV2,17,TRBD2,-,TGTGCCAGCATAGCTTGGACTAGCGGGGGGGATACTAATGAGCAGTTCTTC,CASIAWTSGGDTNEQFF
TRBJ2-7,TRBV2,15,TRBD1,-,TGTGCCAGCATATTTACAGGGGTTACTACAAACGAGCAGTACTTC,CASIFTGVTTNEQYF
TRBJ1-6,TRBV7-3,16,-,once,TGTGCCAGCAGCTTGGGAGGGGGCTCCTATAATTCACCCCTCCACTTT,CASSLGGGSYNSPLHF
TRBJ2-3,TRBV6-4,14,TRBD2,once,TGTGCCAGCAGCGCAAGCGGGGACACAGATACGCAGTATTTT,CASSASGDTDTQYF
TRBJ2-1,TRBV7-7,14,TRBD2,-,TGTGCTAGCAGCCCCGGACTAGCGGGAGACGAGCAGTTCTTC,CASSPGLAGDEQFF
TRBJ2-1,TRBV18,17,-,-,TGTGCCAGCTCACCACCGTTCGGGGTGGTATCCTACAATGAGCAGTTCTTC,CASSPPFGVVSYNEQFF
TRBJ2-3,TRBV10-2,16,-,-,TGCGCCAGCAGTGAACGGAAACGGGGGACCGGAGATACGCAGTATTTT,CASSERKRGTGDTQYF
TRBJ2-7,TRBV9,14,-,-,TGTGCCAGCAGCCCGGGACTTACAGCCTACGAGCAGTACTTC,CASSPGLTAYEQYF
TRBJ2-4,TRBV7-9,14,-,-,TGTGCCAGCAGCTCGGGGGACCTCAAAAACATTCAGTACTTC,CASSSGDLKNIQYF
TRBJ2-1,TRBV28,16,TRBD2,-,TGTGCCAGCAGTTTACGGCTAGCGGGAGTGTACAATGAGCAGTTCTTC,CASSLRLAGVYNEQFF
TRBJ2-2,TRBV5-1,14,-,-,TGCGCCAGCAGTGAAGGGGTTAACACCGGGGAGCTGTTTTTT,CASSEGVNTGELFF
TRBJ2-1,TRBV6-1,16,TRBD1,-,TGTGCCAGCAGTGAAGCTTGGACAGGGATCTACAATGAGCAGTTCTTC,CASSEAWTGIYNEQFF
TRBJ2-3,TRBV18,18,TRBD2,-,TGTGCCAGCTCACCACCCGGGGTGGCGGGGGGCCACACAGATACGCAGTATTTT,CASSPPGVAGGHTDTQYF
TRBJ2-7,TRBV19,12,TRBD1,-,TGTGCCAGTAGTATGACAGGGACGGAGCAGTACTTC,CASSMTGTEQYF
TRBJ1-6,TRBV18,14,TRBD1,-,TGTGCCAGCTCACGGGACAGAGTTAATTCACCCCTCCACTTT,CASSRDRVNSPLHF
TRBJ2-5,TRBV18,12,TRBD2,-,TGTGCCAGCTCACCCGCAAGGGAGGGCCAGTACTTC,CASSPAREGQYF
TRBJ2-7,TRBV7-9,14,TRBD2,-,TGTGCCAGCAGCGTAGCGGGAGGGCCCGACGAGCAGTACTTC,CASSVAGGPDEQYF
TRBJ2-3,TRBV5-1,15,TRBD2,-,TGCGCCAGCAGCGCTGCGGGACTACACACAGATACGCAGTATTTT,CASSAAGLHTDTQYF
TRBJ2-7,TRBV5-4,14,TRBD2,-,TGTGCCAGCAGCGTAGCGGGAGGAGCCTACGAGCAGTACTTC,CASSVAGGAYEQYF
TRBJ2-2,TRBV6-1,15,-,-,TGTGCCAGCAGTGAAGCGCTTCGGCTAGCCGGGGAGCTGTTTTTT,CASSEALRLAGELFF
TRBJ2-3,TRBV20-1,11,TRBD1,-,TGCAGTGCTTTCTACAGGGGAGCGCAGTATTTT,CSAFYRGAQYF
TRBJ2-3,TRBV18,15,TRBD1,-,TGTGCCAGCTCACCGGGACAGGGTGTGGCAGATACGCAGTATTTT,CASSPGQGVADTQYF